This T cell receptor beta chain was sequenced for a study of Tregs in tolerant kidney transplant recipients. In this sample, this clone turned up a few times. Its specificity is not known. This CDR3 has 15 amino acids. V lost 5 bases, J lost 7 bases, and 7 bases stayed unmatched. Germline loops: CDR1 MNHEY, CDR2 SVGAGI. General observations from the study: Tregs expanded with activated donor B cells seemed most donor-specific. The small number of patients limits these findings pending further validation. Biological reproducibility was not directly addressed in this study.

Here immunoSEQ multiplex PCR was the method, and the copy in TCRdb shows in-frame clones only, minus some. The sample records about 240,000 clones, about 80% being singletons. Unstimulated Tregs (CD4+CD25+CD127-) and CD4+CD25- non-Tregs were sorted from PBMCs. Sequencing was carried out using CD4+ T cells from blood. The chain is built from TRBV6-5 and TRBJ1-4, with 10 bases aligning to TRBD1. The receptor was derived from a human donor in good health. The DNA of the CDR3 is TGTGCCAGCAGTCCCCGGGACAGGGGAAGTGAAAAACTGTTTTTT. Translation gives CASSPRDRGSEKLFF.